This record covers a single T cell receptor (beta chain). In its sample, this clonotype was seen a few times. What antigen it recognizes has not been identified. No much larger clone exists at a distance of one base, and base qualities are not known. Ficoll-Paque density gradient centrifugation was used to isolate PBMCs. As encoded in the germline V gene, CDR1 is ENHRY while CDR2 is SYGVKD. Compared with germline, V lacks 0 bases and J lacks 3 bases; bases without a gene match: 5. The CDR3 sequence holds 15 residues, the cysteine and phenylalanine included. The entry retains the CDR3 DNA only, 45 bases that are in frame from base 1. This specimen comes from a study of T-cell memory formation after mild COVID-19 (dated by TCRdb to the early 2020s). General notes on the study: TCR sequence clusters from the two donors were found to be largely donor specific. Longitudinal TCRalpha and TCRbeta repertoire sequencing tracked T-cell clones expanding and contracting after mild COVID-19 in two donors. The cohort was made up of two young adult volunteers, one female and one male, who were previously healthy.

The sample was run on an Illumina NovaSeq 6000. cDNA libraries for TCRalpha and TCRbeta were prepared by 5'RACE using constant-segment primers, with sample barcodes and unique molecular identifiers added. Trizol reagent was used to extract RNA from every sample. Library amplification was performed in two PCR steps, and a second sample barcode and Illumina TruSeq adapters were introduced in the second step. Libraries were sequenced on an Illumina NovaSeq with 2 x 150 bp paired-end reads. Per the source publication's procedure: The reads were demultiplexed and collapsed into UMI-guided consensus sequences using migec v1.2.7. Using mixcr v2.1.11, UMI consensuses were aligned to TRA and TRB V and J templates and then assembled into clonotypes. Expanded or contracted clonotypes were those called significant by both edgeR and NoisET, with noise models trained on biological replicates. For edgeR calls, a false discovery rate-adjusted p below 0.01 and a log2 fold-change threshold of 1 were applied. As an exploratory analysis of dynamics, max-normalized trajectories of the 1000 most abundant clonotypes were examined with PCA combined with hierarchical clustering. Separately sequenced CD4+ and CD8+ repertoires were used to assign a CD4 or CD8 phenotype to each responding clone. TCRdb reprocessed the public reads (quality trimming at Q25 with fastp, clone calling with MiXCR) and kept in-frame beta chains. Each entry merges the rows of one CDR3 protein and shows their most common DNA and genes. The V and J calls reflect TCRdb's pipeline rather than the authors' work. This sample gives about 150,000 distinct CDR3 sequences in total; around 15% of them show up just once. The ten top clones hold approximately 14% of the sample.

The study at large found these results: Contracting CD4+ clones were located mainly in the CM and EM memory subsets, whereas CD8+ clones were found to be enriched in EMRA. SARS-CoV-2 specificity was not confirmed for the second-wave clones peaking on day 37. Clones contracting from day 15 to 85 had balanced CD4/CD8 phenotypes, while a second wave expanding from day 15 to 37 was biased towards CD4+. Some responding clones were detected in pre-infection memory, which suggested that pre-existing cross-reactive memory T cells had joined the SARS-CoV-2 response. Only two mild cases were covered by the study, and larger cohorts that include severe cases with pre-infection samples were considered necessary.

The sequencing sample was made of PBMCs or a T cell subset sorted from them (not recorded which). This TCR was sampled from an adult woman who had mild COVID-19 (a few samples of this study predate the infection). The sample titles of this study are shuffled in the database, so cell type and time point are left out; the donor was told from shared clones. The chain couples TRBV10-3 to TRBJ2-7; 7 central nucleotides agree with TRBD1. The CDR3 corresponds to CAISESNRGNYEQYF. DNA sequence: TGTGCCATCAGTGAGTCAAACAGGGGTAACTACGAGCAGTACTTC.